This T cell receptor (beta chain) appears in the sequencing data of a study of technical replicates of blood from several donors. Some clones are missing from TCRdb's copy, which holds only in-frame ones; the method was immunoSEQ multiplex PCR. The table has 65,000 to 85,000 clones, just over 95% seen once; the top ten hold around 0.2%. The ends lost 5 bases at V and 2 bases at J; junction bases unmatched: 6. This CDR3 is 13 amino acids long. Germline V gene lookup returns CDR1 GTSNPN and CDR2 SVGIG (reference sequence). The source is a human donor in good health. The chain couples TRBV30 to TRBJ2-7; 7 nucleotides match TRBD1. Sequences were obtained from T cells isolated from PBMCs. CDR3 in amino acids: CAWGGTVAYEQYF. The CDR3 DNA follows: TGTGCCTGGGGTGGGACAGTTGCCTACGAGCAGTACTTC.